A selection of T cell receptor beta chains follows, all from one sample in a study of shared clonotypes between healthy human individuals. Sequencing was performed with immunoSEQ multiplex PCR; in TCRdb, only in-frame clones are kept and a portion is missing. Altogether roughly 480,000 clones are present, around 79% being singletons, with the ten largest covering less than 15%. The sample comprised PBMCs. The receptor set was obtained from a woman between 40 and 55 years old in good health. Some clones in this sample may be carry-over from other donors' samples. Each CDR3 is given with its conserved first and last residue.

j_call	v_call	cdr3_aa
TRBJ2-1	TRBV4-3	CASSQDQYNEQFF
TRBJ2-5	TRBV7-7	CASSRSGTGQETQYF
TRBJ1-1	TRBV28	CASSLGVSNTEAFF
TRBJ2-1	TRBV9	CASSGNRGDEQFF
TRBJ2-5	TRBV4-1	CASSATLYQETQYF
TRBJ1-2	TRBV28	CASRTAGTGNYGYTF
TRBJ2-2	TRBV9	CASSARVGGANTGELFF
TRBJ1-4	TRBV6-5	CASSGTQATNEKLFF
TRBJ1-1	TRBV28	CASSLKAQREAFF
TRBJ1-3	TRBV11-1	CASKGRYSGNTIYF
TRBJ2-2	TRBV19	CASTQGHSNTGELFF
TRBJ1-3	TRBV30	CAWSSGGSGNTIYF
TRBJ2-1	TRBV6-4	CASSATGTSGSGEQFF
TRBJ2-1	TRBV18	CASSPGVGLAGLNEQFF
TRBJ1-2	TRBV6-4	CASPKGREDYGYTF
TRBJ1-2	TRBV18	CASSPPGTGGRGYTF
TRBJ1-1	TRBV7-2	CASSLVGSNTEAFF
TRBJ2-1	TRBV5-1	CASNLERGSSYNEQFF
TRBJ2-3	TRBV30	CAWSVGGSTDTQYF
TRBJ2-3	TRBV5-1	CASRSGTSSSTDTQYF
TRBJ2-3	TRBV30	CAWSVFRDTQYF
TRBJ2-7	TRBV28	CASSRRGRGQWYEQYF
TRBJ1-2	TRBV28	CASSHIGTGGLTNYGYTF
TRBJ2-2	TRBV6-1	CASNLGGGGTGELFF
TRBJ1-2	TRBV28	CASSRDWTGAVDGYTF
TRBJ1-2	TRBV9	CASSAFDRGGHGYTF
TRBJ2-3	TRBV11-2	CASSLAGGPDTQYF
TRBJ2-2	TRBV2	CASSPSVANTGELFF
TRBJ2-6	TRBV7-2	CASSLYMSGANVLTF
TRBJ2-2	TRBV5-6	CASSFMRGRTGELFF
TRBJ1-4	TRBV10-3	CAISESGTGDEKLFF
TRBJ2-7	TRBV15	CATSRDPGETYEQYF
TRBJ1-5	TRBV19	CASSTQGVGQPQHF
TRBJ1-2	TRBV29-1	CSAGSANYGYTF
TRBJ2-3	TRBV4-2	CASSRTSGSGDTQYF
TRBJ2-5	TRBV9	CASSVGPTETQYF
TRBJ2-5	TRBV11-2	CASSRRGTGMRMQETQYF
TRBJ2-1	TRBV11-3	CASSSKYNEQFF
TRBJ2-3	TRBV15	CATSRGGSRAMDTQYF
TRBJ2-1	TRBV30	CAWGTGSYNEQFF
TRBJ2-3	TRBV5-1	CASSLGGLAGGDTQYF
TRBJ2-1	TRBV5-1	CASSTGTSGRAHEQFF
TRBJ1-2	TRBV19	CASSIDKTYGYTF
TRBJ2-5	TRBV5-6	CASSRPGLNQETQYF
TRBJ2-1	TRBV7-3	CASSLWTSGRAHEQFF
TRBJ1-5	TRBV2	CASSELRLRDQPQHF
TRBJ2-7	TRBV20-1	CSAKAEYEQYF
TRBJ1-2	TRBV20-1	CSAPGYGYTF
TRBJ2-3	TRBV19	CASSKALARSTDTQYF
TRBJ2-5	TRBV29-1	CSVDPTSLQETQYF
TRBJ1-2	TRBV5-1	CASSLQTGGVSYTF
TRBJ2-3	TRBV20-1	CSALRGDTQYF
TRBJ2-4	TRBV21-1	CASSTGGQGNIQYF
TRBJ2-5	TRBV5-1	CASSLGRRAWETQYF
TRBJ2-4	TRBV29-1	CSVIQGGQNIQYF
TRBJ2-3	TRBV9	CASSGRRGSGTDTQYF
TRBJ2-7	TRBV7-2	CASSLGGGVYEQYF